This TCR beta chain was observed in a study of T cell responses to AZD1222 COVID-19 vaccine. Points from the study as a whole: Following two doses of AZD1222, Spike-specific TCR breadth and depth rose. Along spike, vaccine-associated CD4 TCRs were found throughout, with dominance at 160-218 and 743-854.

V gave up 10 bases and J gave up 6 bases; unmatched junction bases: 7. From germline, CDR1 is MNHEY and CDR2 SVGAGI. This CDR3 comprises 13 residues. Method: immunoSEQ multiplex PCR; TCRdb's copy keeps in-frame clones and lacks some. The sample lists around 110,000 clones, about 90% occurring once. Turning to this clone: Its antigen is not known.

J is TRBJ1-4 and V is TRBV6-5; 8 bases agree with TRBD1. The TCR sequence derives from an adult who received the AZD1222 COVID-19 vaccine. This material consisted of peripheral blood, taken 28 days after the second AZD1222 dose. In DNA, the CDR3 is TGTGCCATCTCGGGACAGGCCGATGAAAAACTGTTTTTT. This codes for CAISGQADEKLFF.